One and the same sample provided the 23 T cell receptor beta chains below, sequenced in a study of molecular identifiers for immune sequencing clone quantification. MiXCR, run by TCRdb on the PCR reads, gives a single entry per CDR3 protein. There are approximately 93,000 distinct CDR3 sequences in the sample; about 23% occur only once, and around 0.77% lies in the top ten. The sample taken for sequencing was naive CD8+ T cells from blood, with Jurkat cell RNA spiked in. Subset specified: FACS-sorted CD8+CD4-CCR7+CD45RA+ naive T cells. The receptors derive from a human donor in good health. Some libraries in this study had Jurkat cell RNA spiked in.

This clonotype has at least ten counts. The chain recombines TRBV9 with TRBJ2-1, with D unclear. CDR3 length equals 13 residues. Germline V lookup: CDR1 SGDLS, CDR2 YYNGEE. The ends were cut back, 1 base at V and 2 bases at J, with 4 bases in the middle. The CDR3 is CASSVPTYNEQFF. The CDR3 nucleotides read TGTGCCAGCAGCGTACCCACCTACAATGAGCAGTTCTTC.

The CDR3 DNA is TGTGCCAGCAGCGTAGGAGACAGTTCCTACGAGCAGTACTTC. Translating gives CASSVGDSSYEQYF. The chain links TRBV9 to TRBJ2-7; maybe TRBD1 (5 bases). This CDR3 is 14 amino acids long. Per the germline V gene, CDR1 is SGDLS and CDR2 is YYNGEE. V was shortened by 0 bases and J by 1 base, with 8 bases between the two germline ends.

This clonotype was observed a few times. The chain uses TRBV4-3 and TRBJ1-4, with D unclear. The CDR3 has 16 amino acids. V gave up 0 bases and J gave up 5 bases, with 13 bases separating them. Germline-derived CDR1 and CDR2 are LGHNA and YSLEER. The DNA of the CDR3 is TGCGCCAGCAGCCAAGATGCGGCAGGCTTCAATGAAAAACTGTTTTTT. Protein: CASSQDAAGFNEKLFF.

This clonotype appeared many times. The rearrangement uses TRBV9 and TRBJ2-2; 8 positions match TRBD2. The germline V gene has CDR1 SGDLS and CDR2 YYNGEE. V shed 6 bases, J shed 6 bases, and the junction held 19 bases outside the gene matches. This CDR3 contains 18 residues. CDR3 sequence (DNA): TGTGCCAGCAAGGCGAGGGGTGAAGCGGGAGCTCGCGCCGGGGAGCTGTTTTTT. The encoded protein is CASKARGEAGARAGELFF.

This clonotype was recorded at least ten times. The chain has TRBV21-1 and TRBJ2-7. TRBV21-1 is labeled a pseudogene. This CDR3 has 14 residues. This chain's CDR3 is CASSKVGDTYEQYF. The DNA of the CDR3 is TGTGCCAGCAGCAAAGTTGGGGATACCTACGAGCAGTACTTC.

In this sample, this clonotype turned up many times. This chain joins TRBV30 and TRBJ2-3, with 9 bases matching TRBD2. In germline, CDR1 is GTSNPN, CDR2 SVGIG (reference sequence). The CDR3 length is 14 residues. The V gene end was trimmed by 7 bases and the J gene end by 2 bases; junction bases not matched to a gene: 7. The CDR3 nucleotides are TGTGCCTCAGGACTAGCGACGTACACAGATACGCAGTATTTT. Protein product: CASGLATYTDTQYF.

V is TRBV3-1 and J is TRBJ2-2, with D hard to call. CDR1 and CDR2 from the germline V gene are LGHDT and YNNKEL (reference sequence). The CDR3 runs to 14 residues. The V end lost 1 base, the J end lost 6 bases, and 9 bases lay between the germline ends. In nucleotides, the CDR3 is TGTGCCAGCAGCCAAGTTTCTCTTTCCGGGGAGCTGTTTTTT. Translation gives CASSQVSLSGELFF.

There are many counts of this clonotype. The rearrangement links TRBV7-9 to TRBJ2-1; D is undetermined. The length of the CDR3 is 15 residues. Deletions cut 1 base from V and 9 bases from J, with 16 bases between. Germline CDR1 SEHNR, CDR2 FQNEAQ (reference sequence). Here the CDR3 DNA reads TGTGCCAGCAGCTTAGTCTTGGAGCAAGAGACTGAGCAGTTCTTC. It specifies CASSLVLEQETEQFF.

The V and J genes are TRBV9 and TRBJ2-2; D unclear. Germline assignment: CDR1 SGDLS and CDR2 YYNGEE. There are 12 residues in the CDR3. The ends were cut back, 0 bases at V and 5 bases at J, with 2 bases in the middle. CDR3 loop: CASSVATGELFF. CDR3 DNA: TGTGCCAGCAGCGTAGCTACCGGGGAGCTGTTTTTT.

This clonotype was detected ten times or more. The chain couples TRBV29-1 to TRBJ2-5, with 12 positions matching TRBD2. Looked up from germline, CDR1 is SQVTM and CDR2 is ANQGSEA. V was pared by 2 bases and J by 9 bases, with 19 bases of the junction left unmatched. The CDR3 loop spans 18 amino acids. The CDR3 DNA sequence: TGCAGCGTTGAAATCCTGACTAGCGGGGGCCACGAAGGGTGGGCCCAGTACTTC. This encodes CSVEILTSGGHEGWAQYF.

The rearrangement joins TRBV19 to TRBJ2-1; 8 nucleotides match TRBD1. The CDR3 extends over 13 amino acids. Trimming took 5 bases from V and 7 from J; bases not matched to a gene: 4. Germline V gene data show CDR1 as LNHDA and CDR2 as SQIVND (reference sequence). CDR3 residues: CASSLGQVNEQFF. The CDR3 DNA sequence: TGTGCCAGTAGTTTGGGACAGGTAAATGAGCAGTTCTTC.

The V gene is TRBV9, the J gene TRBJ2-6; D unresolved. V was trimmed by 0 bases and J by 0 bases, leaving 7 bases between them. Germline CDR1 SGDLS, CDR2 YYNGEE. The CDR3 length is 16 residues. CDR3 region: CASSVEGFSGANVLTF. The CDR3 nucleotides are TGTGCCAGCAGCGTAGAGGGCTTCTCTGGGGCCAACGTCCTGACTTTC. Filled out from reference TRBV9 and TRBJ2-6, the complete variable domain reads DSGVTQTPKHLITATGQRVTLRCSPRSGDLSVYWYQQSLDQGLQFLIQYYNGEERAKGNILERFSAQQFPDLHSELNLSSLELGDSALYFCASSVEGFSGANVLTFGAGSRLTVL.

Comment on this clonotype: This may be a read error, as it is one base from a much larger clone. The chain is built from TRBV7-9 and TRBJ1-1; TRBD1 is a possible D gene (6 bases). The V and J ends lost 7 bases and 4 bases respectively, with 16 bases between them. CDR1 and CDR2 from the germline V gene are SEHNR and FQNEAQ (reference sequence). CDR3 length: 14 amino acids. The CDR3 DNA follows: TGTGCCAGCACCCCCGGGGGGCAGACCACTGAAGCTTTCTTT. Translation gives CASTPGGQTTEAFF.

This clonotype was found a few times. The chain uses TRBV7-2 and TRBJ2-2; D might be TRBD2 (5 bases). The CDR3 contains 16 residues. V lost 1 base, J lost 5 bases, and 14 bases lay in between. Germline V gene lookup returns CDR1 SGHTA and CDR2 FQGNSA. CDR3 sequence reads: CASSLGPGIRTGELFF. The CDR3 nucleotides read TGTGCCAGCAGCTTAGGTCCGGGGATCCGGACCGGGGAGCTGTTTTTT. Drawing the rest from reference TRBV7-2 and TRBJ2-2, the complete variable domain is GAGVSQSPSNKVTEKGKDVELRCDPISGHTALYWYRQSLGQGLEFLIYFQGNSAPDKSGLPSDRFSAERTGGSVSTLTIQRTQQEDSAVYLCASSLGPGIRTGELFFGEGSRLTVL.

This clonotype was recorded at least ten times. The chain has TRBV29-1 and TRBJ1-1; 8 bases agree with TRBD1. CDR1 is SQVTM and CDR2 is ANQGSEA in the germline V gene. The CDR3 extends over 13 amino acids. V trimming: 5 bases; J trimming: 0 bases; junction bases outside the gene matches: 2. This CDR3 reads CSVRTGLNTEAFF. For the CDR3, the DNA is TGCAGCGTTCGGACAGGGTTGAACACTGAAGCTTTCTTT.

The chain links TRBV11-2 to TRBJ2-3; no clear D gene. Per germline, CDR1 SGHAT and CDR2 FQNNGV. This CDR3 comprises 17 residues. Trimming pared 1 base from V and 0 bases from J, leaving 14 bases between. In DNA, the CDR3 is TGTGCCAGCAGCTTAGTCGTATGGCAGGAGAGCACAGATACGCAGTATTTT. Its protein product is CASSLVVWQESTDTQYF.

This chain links TRBV4-3 with TRBJ1-1; TRBD1 matches 11 bases. Germline CDR1 is LGHNA and CDR2 is YSLEER. This CDR3 comprises 16 residues. The V segment lost 6 bases and the J segment 2 bases; nucleotides outside the gene matches: 8. For the CDR3, the DNA is TGCGCCAGCAGTCCCGGGACAGGGGGGTTAAACACTGAAGCTTTCTTT. As protein: CASSPGTGGLNTEAFF.

The rearrangement joins TRBV5-1 to TRBJ2-7; D unclear. Germline assignment: CDR1 SGHRS and CDR2 YFSETQ. The ends were cut back, 1 base at V and 4 bases at J, with 18 bases in the middle. The CDR3 spans 16 residues. CDR3 amino acids: CASSLTTGVRVYEQYF. The CDR3 DNA reads as TGCGCCAGCAGCTTGACTACCGGCGTTAGGGTATACGAGCAGTACTTC.

The chain combines TRBV2 with TRBJ1-4; D remains unclear. Germline V lookup: CDR1 SNHLY, CDR2 FYNNEI. The V end lost 0 bases, the J end lost 6 bases, and 17 bases lay between the germline ends. The length of the CDR3 is 17 residues. CDR3 region: CASSEAPWAQEDEKLFF. CDR3 DNA sequence: TGTGCCAGCAGTGAAGCGCCTTGGGCCCAAGAGGATGAAAAACTGTTTTTT.

There are many counts of this clonotype. This sequence joins TRBV9 and TRBJ1-6, with D perhaps matching TRBD1 (6 bases). This CDR3 spans 16 amino acids. The V gene lost 4 bases and the J gene lost 9 bases, with 20 bases spanning the gap. Germline assignment: CDR1 SGDLS and CDR2 YYNGEE. This CDR3 is CASSTIQGGWGSPLHF. The CDR3 DNA sequence: TGTGCCAGCAGCACAATACAGGGAGGATGGGGTTCACCCCTCCACTTT.

In the case of this clonotype: A much more abundant neighbour one base away suggests this may be a read error. This chain connects TRBV5-1 to TRBJ1-1, with D hard to call. V was trimmed by 4 bases and J by 4 bases, leaving 14 bases between them. This CDR3 spans 14 amino acids. Looked up from germline, CDR1 is SGHRS and CDR2 is YFSETQ. CDR3 bases: TGCGCCAGCAGCCGCCGAGGCCAGAGCACTGAAGCTTTCTTT. Its translation: CASSRRGQSTEAFF.

This chain uses TRBV7-9 with TRBJ2-5, with D perhaps given as TRBD1 or TRBD2 (7 bases each). The CDR3 extends over 16 amino acids. The germline V gene encodes CDR1 SEHNR and CDR2 FQNEAQ (reference sequence). V lost 5 bases and J lost 4, with 20 bases in between. CDR3 in amino acids: CASSHTGEGIAETQYF. CDR3 nucleotides: TGTGCCAGCAGCCATACAGGGGAGGGGATCGCAGAGACCCAGTACTTC.

In this sample, this clonotype turned up a few times. V usage is TRBV3-1 and J usage is TRBJ2-3, with D unclear. The CDR3 extends over 14 amino acids. From germline, CDR1 is LGHDT and CDR2 YNNKEL (reference sequence). V was trimmed by 1 base and J by 5 bases, leaving 10 bases between them. CDR3 region: CASSQVSTQDTQYF. In DNA form, the CDR3 reads TGTGCCAGCAGCCAAGTGAGCACTCAAGATACGCAGTATTTT.